Listed below are T cell receptor beta chains from one sample, sequenced in a study of cytomegalovirus exposure and HLA in healthy donors. Using immunoSEQ multiplex PCR, the repertoire was profiled, and TCRdb retains in-frame clones only, with some absent. This sample has some 150,000 clones; approximately 81% occur once, and the top ten carry 0.75% to 0.9%. What was sequenced was PBMCs. The receptor source for this set is a woman younger than 30 in good health and CMV-seronegative. The CDR3 runs from the conserved cysteine through the conserved F or W. A D gene is named only where the DNA matches it firmly. Only part of the rows carry a size: once, few, many, or a class if the clone is expanded.

18	NA	TRBV2	NA	TRBJ2-3	CASSSSGGWSGGTDTQYF	TGTGCCAGCAGTTCCTCTGGGGGGTGGTCTGGGGGCACAGATACGCAGTATTTT
13	NA	TRBV10-1	NA	TRBJ2-2	CASSSELPSGLFF	TGCGCCAGCAGCAGTGAGCTCCCCTCGGGGCTGTTTTTT
14	NA	TRBV4-1	NA	TRBJ2-5	CASSPKYGGKTQYF	TGCGCCAGCAGCCCGAAGTACGGGGGAAAGACCCAGTACTTC
16	TRBD1	TRBV6-4	NA	TRBJ2-7	CARYNSPGQGALEQYF	TGTGCCAGATATAATTCGCCGGGACAGGGGGCCCTCGAGCAGTACTTC
14	NA	TRBV11-3	once	TRBJ1-1	CASSLTGSNTEAFF	TGTGCCAGCAGCTTAACGGGATCGAACACTGAAGCTTTCTTT
14	TRBD1	TRBV19	NA	TRBJ2-3	CASRRLQGTDTQYF	TGTGCCAGTCGCAGACTACAGGGGACCGATACGCAGTATTTT
15	NA	TRBV28	NA	TRBJ2-5	CASSLPRGFQETQYF	TGTGCCAGCAGTTTACCACGCGGTTTCCAAGAGACCCAGTACTTC
17	NA	TRBV18	once	TRBJ2-7	CASSPRTASSISYEQYF	TGTGCCAGCTCACCACGGACAGCCAGTTCGATCTCCTACGAGCAGTACTTC
15	TRBD1	TRBV27	NA	TRBJ2-2	CASRQNRQGIGELFF	TGTGCCAGCAGACAGAATCGACAGGGAATCGGGGAGCTGTTTTTT
13	TRBD1	TRBV29-1	NA	TRBJ2-7	CSVPGQGSPEQYF	TGCAGCGTGCCGGGACAGGGCTCACCCGAGCAGTACTTC
15	NA	TRBV7-2	NA	TRBJ2-5	CASSLGPGDQETQYF	TGTGCCAGCAGCTTAGGCCCCGGAGACCAAGAGACCCAGTACTTC
12	NA	TRBV11-1	NA	TRBJ2-1	CASSFARDEQFF	TGTGCCAGCAGCTTTGCGAGGGATGAGCAGTTCTTC
15	TRBD1	TRBV6-1	NA	TRBJ2-7	CASSEVGTAPYEQYF	TGTGCCAGCAGTGAAGTAGGGACAGCCCCCTACGAGCAGTACTTC
16	TRBD2	TRBV6-5	NA	TRBJ2-3	CASSLFGLADTDTQYF	TGTGCCAGCAGTTTATTTGGACTAGCGGACACAGATACGCAGTATTTT
14	TRBD1	TRBV4-1	NA	TRBJ2-7	CASSPGTGDYEQYF	TGCGCCAGCAGCCCGGGGACAGGAGACTACGAGCAGTACTTC
16	TRBD1	TRBV19	NA	TRBJ1-3	CASSTGQASSGNTIYF	TGTGCCAGTAGTACCGGACAGGCAAGCTCTGGAAACACCATATATTTT
16	TRBD2	TRBV4-2	NA	TRBJ2-7	CASSQDLAGVAVEQYF	TGTGCCAGCAGCCAAGATTTGGCGGGAGTGGCCGTCGAGCAGTACTTC
11	NA	TRBV2	few	TRBJ2-7	CASSDFSAQYF	TGTGCCAGCAGTGATTTTAGCGCGCAGTACTTC
14	NA	TRBV6-5	NA	TRBJ2-2	CASRNAGITGELFF	TGTGCCAGCCGAAATGCGGGGATCACCGGGGAGCTGTTTTTT
16	TRBD1	TRBV7-3	NA	TRBJ1-1	CASSPRDRGMGTEAFF	TGTGCCAGCAGCCCAAGGGACAGGGGAATGGGCACTGAAGCTTTCTTT
12	NA	TRBV7-2	NA	TRBJ2-7	CASSWSGREQYF	TGTGCCAGCAGCTGGTCAGGGCGCGAGCAGTACTTC
14	NA	TRBV11-3	NA	TRBJ2-2	CASSLLRDTGELFF	TGTGCCAGCAGCTTATTGAGGGACACCGGGGAGCTGTTTTTT
13	NA	TRBV6-5	NA	TRBJ2-7	CASRSWDSGEQYF	TGTGCCAGCAGATCCTGGGACAGCGGGGAGCAGTACTTC
15	NA	TRBV21-1	NA	TRBJ1-1	CASISCETGGGEAFF	TGTGCCAGCATCTCCTGCGAGACAGGGGGCGGTGAAGCTTTCTTT
14	NA	TRBV5-6	NA	TRBJ2-7	CASSSTGRVYEQYF	TGTGCCAGCAGCTCCACGGGCAGGGTGTACGAGCAGTACTTC
11	NA	TRBV30	NA	TRBJ2-7	CAWMRGLEQYF	TGTGCCTGGATGAGGGGACTCGAGCAGTACTTC
13	NA	TRBV19	NA	TRBJ2-7	CASSHRTVYEQYF	TGTGCCAGTAGTCATCGGACAGTCTACGAGCAGTACTTC
11	NA	TRBV28	once	TRBJ2-7	CASSPRDEQYF	TGTGCCAGCAGTCCCCGGGACGAGCAGTACTTC
14	TRBD1	TRBV6-5	NA	TRBJ2-7	CASSRDRGGYEQYF	TGTGCCAGCAGCCGGGACAGGGGGGGCTACGAGCAGTACTTC
15	NA	TRBV18	NA	TRBJ2-3	CASSPPQRRTDTQYF	TGTGCCAGCTCCCCCCCCCAGCGGCGCACAGATACGCAGTATTTT
15	TRBD1	TRBV30	NA	TRBJ2-5	CAWSPWTGLVETQYF	TGTGCCTGGAGTCCGTGGACAGGGTTGGTGGAGACCCAGTACTTC
15	NA	TRBV2	NA	TRBJ1-1	CASSRSGGGNTEAFF	TGTGCCAGCAGCCGCAGTGGGGGGGGGAACACTGAAGCTTTCTTT
12	NA	TRBV25-1	once	TRBJ2-3	CASSSNMDTQYF	TGTGCCAGCAGTTCAAACATGGATACGCAGTATTTT
16	NA	TRBV27	NA	TRBJ2-1	CASSLSEGRIDNEQFF	TGTGCCAGCAGTTTATCAGAGGGCCGAATTGACAATGAGCAGTTCTTC
14	NA	TRBV27	NA	TRBJ2-3	CASSFGHSTDTQYF	TGTGCCAGCAGTTTTGGACATAGCACAGATACGCAGTATTTT
11	NA	TRBV7-9	NA	TRBJ2-5	CASSFLETQYF	TGTGCCAGCAGCTTTCTAGAGACCCAGTACTTC
16	TRBD1	TRBV10-3	NA	TRBJ1-5	CAISDPDRGGNQPQHF	TGTGCCATCAGTGACCCCGACAGGGGAGGCAATCAGCCCCAGCATTTT
14	TRBD1	TRBV2	few	TRBJ2-7	CASIFGTGAYEQYF	TGTGCCAGTATATTTGGGACAGGAGCCTACGAGCAGTACTTC
15	TRBD1	TRBV4-2	NA	TRBJ1-4	CASSLRQGANEKLFF	TGTGCCAGCAGCTTGCGCCAGGGGGCTAATGAAAAACTGTTTTTT
20	NA	TRBV14	NA	TRBJ2-3	CASSPRLLSGEGLNTDTQYF	TGTGCCAGCAGCCCCCGACTCCTCTCCGGTGAGGGACTCAACACAGATACGCAGTATTTT
11	NA	TRBV9	NA	TRBJ2-3	CASSVGDTQYF	TGTGCCAGCAGCGTCGGGGATACGCAGTATTTT
15	TRBD2	TRBV11-2	NA	TRBJ2-7	CASSLMGSGNYEQYF	TGTGCCAGCAGTTTAATGGGTAGCGGGAACTACGAGCAGTACTTC
15	TRBD2	TRBV7-9	NA	TRBJ2-7	CASSLFREGLYEQYF	TGTGCCAGCAGCTTATTCCGGGAGGGCCTCTACGAGCAGTACTTC
13	TRBD1	TRBV28	few	TRBJ1-4	CASRQGKGEKLFF	TGTGCCAGCAGACAGGGGAAGGGTGAAAAACTGTTTTTT
16	NA	TRBV9	NA	TRBJ2-2	CASSVNLALDTGEPFF	TGTGCCAGCAGCGTAAATCTAGCACTAGACACCGGGGAGCCGTTTTTT
15	TRBD1	TRBV28	NA	TRBJ2-7	CASRYRDRDTYEQYF	TGTGCCAGCAGATACCGGGACAGGGATACCTACGAGCAGTACTTC
14	NA	TRBV21-1	NA	TRBJ2-7	CASSMEDSPYEQYF	TGTGCCAGCAGCATGGAGGACAGTCCCTACGAGCAGTACTTC
15	NA	TRBV5-1	few	TRBJ1-1	CASSQRAPRDTEAFF	TGCGCCAGCAGCCAACGGGCCCCGAGGGACACTGAAGCTTTCTTT
13	NA	TRBV30	few	TRBJ1-1	CAWVPGRDTEAFF	TGTGCCTGGGTCCCTGGCAGGGACACTGAAGCTTTCTTT
16	NA	TRBV5-1	few	TRBJ1-4	CASSLSGARLAEKLFF	TGCGCCAGCAGCTTATCAGGGGCCCGCCTCGCCGAAAAACTGTTTTTT
21	NA	TRBV4-3	NA	TRBJ2-3	CASSQDILWTGNLASTDTQYF	TGCGCCAGCAGCCAAGATATTTTATGGACGGGGAATCTGGCGAGCACAGATACGCAGTATTTT
14	NA	TRBV5-1	NA	TRBJ2-5	CASSLEQGQETQYF	TGCGCCAGCAGCTTGGAACAGGGCCAAGAGACCCAGTACTTC
14	NA	TRBV13	NA	TRBJ2-7	CASSSGLRPYEQYF	TGTGCCAGCAGCTCCGGTTTGCGGCCCTACGAGCAGTACTTC
15	TRBD2	TRBV2	NA	TRBJ2-7	CASSDGRAISYEQYF	TGTGCCAGCAGTGACGGGAGGGCCATCTCCTACGAGCAGTACTTC
15	TRBD2	TRBV5-4	NA	TRBJ2-1	CASSLEPSGYNEQFF	TGTGCCAGCAGCTTGGAGCCTAGCGGTTACAATGAGCAGTTCTTC
14	NA	TRBV11-2	once	TRBJ2-7	CASSLVQEFYEQYF	TGTGCCAGCAGCTTAGTACAGGAGTTCTACGAGCAGTACTTC
15	NA	TRBV9	NA	TRBJ2-1	CASSVEGGLVGEQFF	TGTGCCAGCAGCGTAGAAGGAGGGTTGGTCGGTGAGCAGTTCTTC